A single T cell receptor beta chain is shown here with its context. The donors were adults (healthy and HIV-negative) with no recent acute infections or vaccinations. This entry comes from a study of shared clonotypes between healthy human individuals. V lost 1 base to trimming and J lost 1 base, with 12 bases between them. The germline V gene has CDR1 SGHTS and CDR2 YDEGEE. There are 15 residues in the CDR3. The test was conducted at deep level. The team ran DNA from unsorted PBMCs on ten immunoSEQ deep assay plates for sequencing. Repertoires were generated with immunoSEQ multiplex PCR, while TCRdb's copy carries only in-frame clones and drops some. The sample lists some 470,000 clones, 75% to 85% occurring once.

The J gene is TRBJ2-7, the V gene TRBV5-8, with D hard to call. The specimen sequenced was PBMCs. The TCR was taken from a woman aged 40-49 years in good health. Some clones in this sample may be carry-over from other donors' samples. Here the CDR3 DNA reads TGTGCCAGCAGCTTGAGCCAGGCGTGGTCCTACGAGCAGTACTTC. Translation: CASSLSQAWSYEQYF.